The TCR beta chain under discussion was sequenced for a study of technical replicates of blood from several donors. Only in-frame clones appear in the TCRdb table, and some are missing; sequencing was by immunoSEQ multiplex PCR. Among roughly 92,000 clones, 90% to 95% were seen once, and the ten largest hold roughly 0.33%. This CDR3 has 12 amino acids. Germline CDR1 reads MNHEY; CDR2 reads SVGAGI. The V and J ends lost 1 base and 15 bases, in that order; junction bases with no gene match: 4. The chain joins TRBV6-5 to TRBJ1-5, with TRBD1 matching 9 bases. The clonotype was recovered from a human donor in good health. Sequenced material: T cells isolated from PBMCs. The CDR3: CASSYLGTGLHF. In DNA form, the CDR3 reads TGTGCCAGCAGTTACTTGGGGACAGGGCTGCATTTT.